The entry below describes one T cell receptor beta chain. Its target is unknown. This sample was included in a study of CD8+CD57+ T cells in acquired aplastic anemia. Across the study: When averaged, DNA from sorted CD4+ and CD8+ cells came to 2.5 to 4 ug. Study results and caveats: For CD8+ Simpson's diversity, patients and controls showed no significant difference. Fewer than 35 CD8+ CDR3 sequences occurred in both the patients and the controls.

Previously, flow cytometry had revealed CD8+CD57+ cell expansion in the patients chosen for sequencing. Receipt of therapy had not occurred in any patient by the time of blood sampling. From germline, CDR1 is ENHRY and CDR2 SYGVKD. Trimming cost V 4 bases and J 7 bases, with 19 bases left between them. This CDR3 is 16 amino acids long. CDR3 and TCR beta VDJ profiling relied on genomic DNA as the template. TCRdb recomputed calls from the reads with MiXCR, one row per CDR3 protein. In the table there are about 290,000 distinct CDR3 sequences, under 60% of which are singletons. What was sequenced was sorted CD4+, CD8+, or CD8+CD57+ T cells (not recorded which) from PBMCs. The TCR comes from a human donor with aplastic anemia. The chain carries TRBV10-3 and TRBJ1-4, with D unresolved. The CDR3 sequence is CAISGRKGGLGEKLFF. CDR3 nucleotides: TGTGCCATCAGTGGCCGTAAGGGTGGGTTGGGTGAAAAACTGTTTTTT.